A single sample is the source of the 31 T cell receptor beta chains below, sequenced in a study of blood T cell repertoires in COVID-19. Clones were sequenced by immunoSEQ multiplex PCR, and TCRdb holds only the in-frame ones, with some missing. The repertoire holds tens of thousands of clones, with 83% as singletons. Sequencing was done on a sample of peripheral blood. Receptor source: a woman between 55 and 75 years old with acute or convalescent COVID-19.

J is TRBJ2-3 and V is TRBV4-1, with D unresolved. Germline CDR1 and CDR2: MGHRA and YSYEKL. V was pared by 0 bases and J by 0 bases, with 7 bases between. There are 15 residues in the CDR3. The CDR3 region has the DNA TGCGCCAGCAGCCAAGATCAGGTGAGCACAGATACGCAGTATTTT. Amino acid sequence: CASSQDQVSTDTQYF.

This chain joins TRBV19 and TRBJ1-3; D gene unclear. Trimming removed 1 base from V and 0 bases from J, with 10 bases in between. Germline CDR1 LNHDA, CDR2 SQIVND (reference sequence). The CDR3 contains 16 residues. As DNA, the CDR3 is TGTGCCAGTAGTATAGGGCGGCGGATCTCTGGAAACACCATATATTTT. This encodes CASSIGRRISGNTIYF.

V and J are TRBV9 and TRBJ2-3; 13 nucleotides align to TRBD2. There are 16 residues in the CDR3. In germline, CDR1 is SGDLS, CDR2 YYNGEE. The V gene end was trimmed by 0 bases and the J gene end by 8 bases; junction bases not matched to a gene: 6. The CDR3 region has the DNA TGTGCCAGCAGCGTAGTACTAGCGGGGGGGCGTGGTACGCAGTATTTT. Its protein is CASSVVLAGGRGTQYF. The entire variable domain, with the rest obtained from reference TRBV9 and TRBJ2-3, is as follows: DSGVTQTPKHLITATGQRVTLRCSPRSGDLSVYWYQQSLDQGLQFLIQYYNGEERAKGNILERFSAQQFPDLHSELNLSSLELGDSALYFCASSVVLAGGRGTQYFGPGTRLTVL.

The chain joins TRBV12-2 to TRBJ2-1; no DNA check was done on the table's D call, TRBD1. TRBV12-2 is a pseudogene segment. CDR3 size: 17 residues. Here the CDR3 reads CASRLLGSPGQGNEQFF. The CDR3 DNA reads as TGTGCAAGTCGCTTACTTGGTAGTCCGGGACAGGGTAACGAGCAGTTCTTC.

The chain is built from TRBV6-6 and TRBJ1-5; TRBD1 matches 9 bases. Trimming cost V 7 bases and J 4 bases; bases outside gene matches: 8. Germline V gene lookup returns CDR1 MNHNY and CDR2 SVGAGI (reference sequence). This CDR3 is 15 amino acids long. CDR3 DNA sequence: TGTGCCAGCACGCCGGGACAGGGATATAATCAGCCCCAGCATTTT. It yields the protein CASTPGQGYNQPQHF.

The chain employs TRBV5-1 and TRBJ2-3; the D is unclear. CDR1 is SGHRS, CDR2 YFSETQ, per germline. V dropped 5 bases and J dropped 0 bases, with 4 bases sitting between them. The length of the CDR3 is 12 residues. The CDR3 reads CASRLSTDTQYF. The CDR3 coding sequence is TGCGCCAGCAGGTTAAGCACAGATACGCAGTATTTT.

This chain joins TRBV6-1 and TRBJ1-6; D perhaps matches TRBD1 (5 bases). Germline CDR1 MNHNS, CDR2 SASEGT. This CDR3 comprises 13 residues. The germline V and J ends were trimmed by 3 bases and 14 bases, with 14 bases remaining between them. CDR3 protein: CASSDGFRVTLHF. The CDR3 DNA is TGTGCCAGCAGTGACGGGTTCAGGGTAACCCTCCACTTT.

The sample holds a few counts of this clone. This sequence joins TRBV5-8 and TRBJ1-5; D gene ambiguous. This CDR3 region has 16 residues. V gave up 0 bases and J gave up 2 bases, with 12 bases separating them. Germline loops: CDR1 SGHTS, CDR2 YDEGEE. CDR3 DNA: TGTGCCAGCAGCTTGGGGACCGCCGGGGGCAATCAGCCCCAGCATTTT. Its translation: CASSLGTAGGNQPQHF.

The CDR3 bases are TGTGCCAGCAGCGTAGAGGGTCACGGAGGTGAAAAACTGTTTTTT. It translates to CASSVEGHGGEKLFF. This chain joins TRBV9 and TRBJ1-4; D remains ambiguous. V lost 0 bases to trimming and J lost 7 bases, with 13 bases between them. Germline values: CDR1 SGDLS, CDR2 YYNGEE. The CDR3 length is 15 residues.

V gene TRBV12-3 or TRBV12-4 combines with J gene TRBJ1-3, with no clear D. CDR3 length: 12 amino acids. Trimming left V 7 bases short and J 2 bases short, with 6 bases between. The CDR3 coding sequence is TGTGCCAGCACCCCAGCTGGAAACACCATATATTTT. Translating it yields CASTPAGNTIYF.

This chain connects TRBV30 to TRBJ1-6; D is possibly TRBD1 (6 bases). The CDR3 runs to 14 residues. V dropped 3 bases and J dropped 9 bases, with 15 bases sitting between them. In germline, CDR1 is GTSNPN, CDR2 SVGIG (reference sequence). CDR3 amino acids: CAWRWGPGGSPLHF. CDR3 coding DNA: TGTGCCTGGAGATGGGGGCCTGGGGGTTCACCCCTCCACTTT.

This clone occurred once. The rearrangement joins TRBV6-5 to TRBJ1-5; D is ambiguous. Trimming removed 6 bases from V and 7 bases from J, with 7 bases in between. CDR1 and CDR2 (germline): MNHEY, SVGAGI. The CDR3 consists of 11 residues. DNA for the CDR3: TGTGCCAGCAGCCAAAAACAGCCCCAGCATTTT. It encodes CASSQKQPQHF.

This chain connects TRBV19 to TRBJ1-2; no clear D gene. The CDR3 covers 14 residues. Germline V gives CDR1 LNHDA, CDR2 SQIVND (reference sequence). Trimming took off 1 base at V and 2 bases at J, with 8 bases between the two ends. This chain's CDR3 is CASSIGLTNYGYTF. The CDR3 nucleotides are TGTGCCAGTAGTATAGGGCTTACCAACTATGGCTACACCTTC.

The V and J genes are TRBV4-2 and TRBJ2-5; TRBD2 agrees at 9 bases. The CDR3 is made up of 15 amino acids. Germline CDR1 and CDR2: LGHNA and YNFKEQ. V shed 0 bases, J shed 5 bases, and the junction held 4 bases outside the gene matches. The CDR3 sequence is CASSQDLLAGETQYF. In DNA form, the CDR3 reads TGTGCCAGCAGCCAAGATCTACTAGCGGGTGAGACCCAGTACTTC.

V is TRBV19 and J is TRBJ2-3, with 10 positions matching TRBD1. Trimming removed 4 bases from V and 6 bases from J; junction bases left unmatched: 13. CDR3 size: 17 residues. From germline, CDR1 is LNHDA and CDR2 SQIVND (reference sequence). The chain's CDR3 is CASSKKTGTGATDTQYF. DNA for the CDR3: TGTGCCAGTAGTAAGAAAACCGGGACAGGGGCTACCGATACGCAGTATTTT.

The V call is TRBV30, the J call TRBJ1-1; maybe TRBD1 (5 bases). The V gene's germline CDR1 is GTSNPN and CDR2 SVGIG (reference sequence). Deletions cut 2 bases from V and 4 bases from J, with 14 bases between. The CDR3 contains 14 residues. For the CDR3, the DNA is TGTGCCTGGAGTATGTTTAGGGGTGTCACTGAAGCTTTCTTT. Translated, it gives CAWSMFRGVTEAFF. Full variable domain (outside the CDR3, taken from reference TRBV30 and TRBJ1-1): SQTIHQWPATLVQPVGSPLSLECTVEGTSNPNLYWYRQAAGRGLQLLFYSVGIGQISSEVPQNLSASRPQDRQFILSSKKLLLSDSGFYLCAWSMFRGVTEAFFGQGTRLTVV.

V usage is TRBV11-2 and J usage is TRBJ2-2, with D possibly TRBD1 on 5 matching bases. CDR3 size: 17 residues. Germline CDR1 reads SGHAT; CDR2 reads FQNNGV. V shed 4 bases and J shed 1 base, with 16 bases lying between them. The CDR3 DNA reads TGTGCCAGCAGCTCGCGTCGGGCTACAGGGAACACCGGGGAGCTGTTTTTT. Its translation is CASSSRRATGNTGELFF.

The chain combines TRBV6-5 with TRBJ2-1; 10 bases line up with TRBD2. After removal of 0 bases from V and 7 bases from J, the junction contained 6 bases not matched to a gene. CDR3 length: 16 residues. Germline-derived CDR1 and CDR2 are MNHEY and SVGAGI. For the CDR3, the DNA is TGTGCCAGCAGTTACTCGATAGCGGGGGGAGAGAATGAGCAGTTCTTC. Residues: CASSYSIAGGENEQFF.

The CDR3 reads CASSVVPGGLTDTQYF. CDR3 nucleotide sequence: TGTGCCAGCAGCGTAGTCCCAGGGGGATTAACAGATACGCAGTATTTT. This chain uses TRBV9 with TRBJ2-3; 7 bases are a match to TRBD1. CDR1 is SGDLS and CDR2 is YYNGEE in the germline V gene. This CDR3 spans 16 amino acids. Trimming removed 0 bases from V and 3 bases from J; junction bases left unmatched: 7.

With respect to this clone: The sample holds other DNA sequences that translate to the same CDR3. The gene calls are TRBV14 and TRBJ1-5, with D maybe TRBD1 (6 bases). This CDR3 has 15 residues. In germline, CDR1 is SGHDN, CDR2 FVKESK. V lost 1 base, J lost 2 bases, and 9 bases lay in between. The CDR3 loop reads CASSQGGGRNQPQHF. As DNA, the CDR3 is TGTGCCAGCAGCCAAGGAGGGGGACGCAATCAGCCCCAGCATTTT. Full variable domain (outside the CDR3, taken from reference TRBV14 and TRBJ1-5): EAGVTQFPSHSVIEKGQTVTLRCDPISGHDNLYWYRRVMGKEIKFLLHFVKESKQDESGMPNNRFLAERTGGTYSTLKVQPAELEDSGVYFCASSQGGGRNQPQHFGDGTRLSIL.

The rearrangement links TRBV19 to TRBJ1-1; D uncertain. CDR3 length: 14 residues. CDR1 and CDR2 from the germline V gene are LNHDA and SQIVND (reference sequence). V lost 4 bases and J lost 10, with 19 bases in between. For the CDR3, the DNA is TGTGCCAGTAGTACGGAATGGGGAGAGTCTGGAGCTTTCTTT. Protein product: CASSTEWGESGAFF.

There are a few counts of this clone. The V gene is TRBV20-1, the J gene TRBJ2-3, with D possibly TRBD2 on 5 matching bases. This CDR3 contains 15 residues. Looked up from germline, CDR1 is DFQATT and CDR2 is SNEGSKA (reference sequence). Trimming took off 6 bases at V and 0 bases at J, with 16 bases between the two ends. The CDR3 nucleotides read TGCAGTGCAAGTCGACTACCCACAAGCACAGATACGCAGTATTTT. As protein: CSASRLPTSTDTQYF.

This sequence joins TRBV5-4 and TRBJ1-6; the match to TRBD1 covers 7 bases. Germline loops: CDR1 SGHNT, CDR2 YYREEE (reference sequence). This CDR3 is built from 15 residues. With V trimmed by 7 bases and J by 6 bases, 10 bases remained unmatched. The CDR3: CASGDPGQSNSPLHF. In nucleotides, the CDR3 is TGTGCCAGCGGGGATCCGGGACAGAGTAATTCACCCCTCCACTTT.

The V call is TRBV12-3 or TRBV12-4, the J call TRBJ2-7; TRBD2 is a possible D gene (5 bases). The CDR3 runs 13 residues. V was shortened by 8 bases and J by 4 bases, with 15 bases between the two germline ends. CDR3 bases: TGTGCCAGCGCTCCTCAGGAGGATTACGAGCAGTACTTC. Its translation is CASAPQEDYEQYF.

The rearrangement joins TRBV5-1 to TRBJ2-5; D might be TRBD2 (6 bases). Trimming stripped 3 bases from V and 4 bases from J, with 7 bases between. Germline V gives CDR1 SGHRS, CDR2 YFSETQ. CDR3 size: 12 residues. In nucleotides, the CDR3 is TGCGCCAGCAGCTCCGGGGGAGAGACCCAGTACTTC. Translating it yields CASSSGGETQYF.

The chain has TRBV5-1 and TRBJ2-6; 9 positions agree with TRBD2. The CDR3 has 18 amino acids. The V segment lost 1 base and the J segment 0 bases; nucleotides outside the gene matches: 5. Looked up from germline, CDR1 is SGHRS and CDR2 is YFSETQ. Here the CDR3 reads CASSLTSGGSSGANVLTF. CDR3 nucleotide sequence: TGCGCCAGCAGCTTGACGAGCGGGGGGTCCTCTGGGGCCAACGTCCTGACTTTC. Using reference TRBV5-1 and TRBJ2-6 for the parts outside the CDR3, the full variable domain is KAGVTQTPRYLIKTRGQQVTLSCSPISGHRSVSWYQQTPGQGLQFLFEYFSETQRNKGNFPGRFSGRQFSNSRSEMNVSTLELGDSALYLCASSLTSGGSSGANVLTFGAGSRLTVL.

This CDR3 is CASSFIPGGDTGELFF. For the CDR3, the DNA is TGTGCCAGCAGCTTCATTCCGGGCGGGGACACCGGGGAGCTGTTTTTT. J is TRBJ2-2 and V is TRBV7-2; possibly TRBD2 for D (6 bases). The CDR3 loop spans 16 amino acids. CDR1 is SGHTA, CDR2 FQGNSA, per germline. Deletions cut 3 bases from V and 3 bases from J, with 14 bases between.

This clone was seen more than once but under ten times. The V and J genes are TRBV5-4 and TRBJ2-1, with 7 bases aligning to TRBD1. Germline-derived CDR1 and CDR2 are SGHNT and YYREEE (reference sequence). J lost 8 bases, V lost 4 bases, and 6 bases had no gene match. The CDR3 is made up of 13 amino acids. In nucleotides, the CDR3 is TGTGCCAGCAGCGTGACAGGGTATGATGAGCAGTTCTTC. Translation gives CASSVTGYDEQFF.

This sequence joins TRBV5-1 and TRBJ1-1; a weak D match, TRBD1 (5 bases). The CDR3 is 18 amino acids. Germline V gene sequence: CDR1 SGHRS, CDR2 YFSETQ. V was clipped by 0 bases and J by 0 bases, with 18 bases between them. CDR3 nucleotide sequence: TGCGCCAGCAGCTTGGCCTTCTTAGGGGATTACATGAACACTGAAGCTTTCTTT. It is translated as CASSLAFLGDYMNTEAFF.

The CDR3 DNA is TGTGCCAGCAGCCAAGCAGGGGGAACAAACTCTGGAAACACCATATATTTT. Translation gives CASSQAGGTNSGNTIYF. J is TRBJ1-3 and V is TRBV3-1 (or the pseudogene TRBV3-2); 7 bases fit TRBD1. V lost 1 base and J lost 0; bases outside the gene matches: 6. Germline-derived CDR1 and CDR2 are LGHDT and YNNKEL (reference sequence). This CDR3 is 17 amino acids long.

The J gene is TRBJ1-2, the V gene TRBV6-4; D not certain. V lost 4 bases and J 4 bases, leaving 10 bases between the germline ends. The CDR3 loop spans 13 amino acids. CDR1 and CDR2 (germline): MRHNA, SNTAGT. Here the CDR3 reads CASSAEGGYGYTF. CDR3 nucleotides: TGTGCCAGCAGTGCCGAGGGTGGCTATGGCTACACCTTC.